This record covers a single T cell receptor (beta chain). No antigen is known for it. One base away there is no much larger clone; base qualities are not given. The data stem from a study of blood T cell repertoires in COVID-19 (dated by TCRdb to 2018 to 2020). Regarding the complete study: The collaborator samples originated in the United States, Italy and Spain and spanned the acute and convalescent phases of COVID-19. Where available, HLA class I and class II types were obtained from metadata supplied by the sample provider rather than from assay-based typing. Nearly every sample came with metadata listing a de-identified subject ID, COVID-19 status, age in years and sex. A freely available public database, intended as a resource for researchers studying the immune response to SARS-CoV-2, is where the repertoires were released. The material from the prospective study consisted of cDNA or gDNA derived from T cells, B-cell-depleted T cells, or PBMCs. Subjects who had been exposed to COVID-19, were actively infected with it, or had recovered from it provided the deeply sampled blood TCRbeta repertoires that made up the dataset. The samples were drawn from two sources: the first 160 participants of the ongoing ImmuneRACE study, and 950 to 1,500 subjects contributed by 6 global collaborators. The paper's findings and limits, for the study overall: The quantity of clinical and demographic metadata differed by source and by participant and was supplied without curation.

Whole blood was collected in K2EDTA tubes by collaborating institutions according to the institutions' own protocols. For TCRbeta analysis, collaborator samples were shipped as frozen whole blood, as isolated PBMCs, or as DNA extracted from either sample type. TCRbeta CDR3 regions were amplified from genomic DNA by means of the immunoSEQ Assay, a bias-controlled multiplex PCR. From the authors' description of their analysis: Within the assay, amplification of reference gene primers was used to estimate how many nucleated cells each sample contained. Sequence reads were collapsed and filtered to measure the absolute abundance of every unique TCRbeta CDR3 rearrangement. For each sample, productive Simpson clonality was calculated by taking the square root of Simpson's diversity index across productive rearrangements. Sourced from immuneACCESS, this table was stored by TCRdb with only in-frame sequences that have V and J called. A share of the clones is absent; for the studies checked, an unresolved V gene accounts for under half, and the remainder has no known explanation. V and J calls and clone size are as listed in that table; D and trimming were resolved from the DNA. This sample comprises 200,000 or so clones, approximately 84% of them detected only once. Jointly, the top ten make up about 6.9% of the sample.

V trim: 2 bases; J trim: 0 bases; unmatched bases: 4. Inclusive of the bounding cysteine and phenylalanine, the CDR3 is 16 residues long. The kept DNA is CDR3 alone, 48 bases in frame from the first base. The CDR1 and CDR2 encoded by the germline V gene are SGHRS and YFSETQ. Rearrangement joined TRBV5-1 to TRBJ1-1; 10 central nucleotides agree with TRBD1. The source is a human donor with acute or convalescent COVID-19. The donor label of this sample is uncertain. Specimen: peripheral blood. The base sequence is TGCGCCAGCAGCTTTGGGACAGGGGCCATGAACACTGAAGCTTTCTTT. The resulting protein is CASSFGTGAMNTEAFF.